This T cell receptor (beta chain) came from a study of regulatory T cells in long-lasting Graves disease. Relying on iRepertoire HTBI primers and Arm-PCR of CDR3 regions, the team built TCR beta libraries. In the authors' methods: Segment identification across samples yielded roughly 62 TRBV and about 14 TRBJ segments. One entry per CDR3 protein results from TCRdb running MiXCR on the multiplex PCR reads. In this record, the V and J calls reflect TCRdb's handling and not the investigators' own analysis. The table lists 500,000 to 700,000 distinct CDR3 sequences, about 30% of them singletons. The time point here: persistent/refractory GD, antithyroid drugs over 5 years with positive TRAb. There was RNA extracted from PBMCs, and the TCR library was made from it. This clonotype was observed many times. What it binds is not known. CDR1 and CDR2 from the germline V gene are MDHEN and SYDVKM. The CDR3 contains 16 residues. V lost 3 bases, J lost 0 bases, and 14 bases lay in between.

Study-level findings and limits: Few sampled subjects may have lowered accuracy.

The receptor was isolated from a female donor with Graves disease. The rearrangement uses TRBV28 and TRBJ1-2; D ambiguous. This material consisted of peripheral blood mononuclear cells (PBMCs), taken when the disease was refractory, from a patient treated with antithyroid drugs. CDR3: CASSFPGQVTNYGYTF. Here the CDR3 DNA reads TGTGCCAGCAGTTTTCCCGGGCAGGTGACTAACTATGGCTACACCTTC.